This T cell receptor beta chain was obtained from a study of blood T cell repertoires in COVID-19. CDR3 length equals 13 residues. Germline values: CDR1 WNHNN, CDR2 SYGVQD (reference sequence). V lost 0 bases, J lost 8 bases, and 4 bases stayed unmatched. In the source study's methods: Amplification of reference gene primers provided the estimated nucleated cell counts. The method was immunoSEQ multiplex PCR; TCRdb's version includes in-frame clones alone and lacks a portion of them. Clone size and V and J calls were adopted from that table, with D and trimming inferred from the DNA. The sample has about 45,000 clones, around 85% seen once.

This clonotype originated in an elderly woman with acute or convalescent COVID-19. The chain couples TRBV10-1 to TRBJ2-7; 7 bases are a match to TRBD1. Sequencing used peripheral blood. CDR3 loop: CASSESGGQKQYF. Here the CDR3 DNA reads TGCGCCAGCAGTGAGTCAGGGGGCCAGAAGCAGTACTTC.